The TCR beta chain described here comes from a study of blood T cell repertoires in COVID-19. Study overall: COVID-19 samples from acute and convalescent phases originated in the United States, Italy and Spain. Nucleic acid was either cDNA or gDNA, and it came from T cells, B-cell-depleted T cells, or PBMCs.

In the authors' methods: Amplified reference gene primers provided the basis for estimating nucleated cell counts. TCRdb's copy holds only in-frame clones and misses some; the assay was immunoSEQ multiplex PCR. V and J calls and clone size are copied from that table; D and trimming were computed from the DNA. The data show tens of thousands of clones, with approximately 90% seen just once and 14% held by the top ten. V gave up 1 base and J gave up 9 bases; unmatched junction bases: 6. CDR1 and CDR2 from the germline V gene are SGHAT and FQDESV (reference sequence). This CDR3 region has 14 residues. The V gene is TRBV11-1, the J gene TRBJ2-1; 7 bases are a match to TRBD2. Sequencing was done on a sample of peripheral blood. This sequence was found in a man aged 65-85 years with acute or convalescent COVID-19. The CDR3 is CASSLERTRSEQFF. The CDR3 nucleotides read TGTGCCAGCAGCTTAGAGAGGACTAGGAGTGAGCAGTTCTTC.